The next 13 T cell receptor beta chains were all read from a single sample in a study of PD-L1 blockade in urothelial cancer. The repertoire was sequenced with immunoSEQ multiplex PCR; TCRdb's copy has only in-frame clones and lacks some. The sample carries approximately 52,000 clones, around 72% recorded once. Time point here: pretreatment peripheral blood. The sequencing used PBMCs, collected around atezolizumab (anti-PD-L1) treatment. The origin of the receptors is a man between 70 and 80 years old with urothelial cancer.

This clone was recorded once. The rearrangement links TRBV28 to TRBJ2-3; 10 bases are shared with TRBD2. V shed 6 bases, J shed 2 bases, and the junction held 5 bases outside the gene matches. The CDR3 spans 15 residues. Germline CDR1 is MDHEN and CDR2 is SYDVKM. The CDR3 sequence: CASSLAGALTDTQYF. As DNA, the CDR3 is TGTGCCAGCAGCCTAGCGGGGGCCCTCACAGATACGCAGTATTTT.

As to this clone: The junction shows a germline mismatch at one end, possibly a read error. The chain combines TRBV28 with TRBJ2-1; possible D gene TRBD1, 6 bases. Germline V lookup: CDR1 MDHEN, CDR2 SYDVKM. The CDR3 has 15 residues. CDR3 in amino acids: CASSLGGASFNEQFF. CDR3 sequence (DNA): TGTGCCAGCAGCCTTGGGGGCGCCTCCTTCAATGAGCAGTTCTTC. Drawing the rest from reference TRBV28 and TRBJ2-1, the complete variable domain is DVKVTQSSRYLVKRTGEKVFLECVQDMDHENMFWYRQDPGLGLRLIYFSYDVKMKEKGDIPEGYSVSREKKERFSLILESASTNQTSMYLCASSLGGASFNEQFFGPGTRLTVL.

This rearrangement joins TRBV19 to TRBJ2-5, with 10 bases identical to TRBD1. The J call is in doubt because the DNA end fits TRBJ2-7 better. Germline CDR1 is LNHDA and CDR2 is SQIVND (reference sequence). The CDR3 extends over 16 amino acids. In nucleotides, the CDR3 is TGTGCCACTTCGGGACAGGGGTTGGGAAATTCCTACGAGCAGTACTTC. Protein sequence: CATSGQGLGNSYEQYF.

The chain combines TRBV11-2 with TRBJ2-7; perhaps TRBD2 as D (6 bases). Germline-derived CDR1 and CDR2 are SGHAT and FQNNGV. The CDR3 has 14 residues. With 6 bases removed from V and 1 base from J, the gap between germline ends came to 13 bases. This chain's CDR3 is CASRMRGPSYEQYF. CDR3 coding DNA: TGTGCCAGCAGAATGCGGGGACCTTCCTACGAGCAGTACTTC.

This clone was seen once. V gene TRBV5-4 combines with J gene TRBJ2-1; D is uncertain. The germline V and J ends were trimmed by 3 bases and 1 base, with 11 bases remaining between them. This CDR3 comprises 15 residues. Germline V gene sequence: CDR1 SGHNT, CDR2 YYREEE (reference sequence). CDR3 amino acids: CASSWYANSYNEQFF. In DNA form, the CDR3 reads TGTGCCAGCAGCTGGTACGCGAATTCCTACAATGAGCAGTTCTTC.

This clone was counted a few times. V is TRBV7-3 and J is TRBJ2-3; TRBD2 might be the D (7 bases). V was pared by 1 base and J by 6 bases, with 14 bases between. Germline values: CDR1 SGHTA, CDR2 FQGTGA. The CDR3 is 15 amino acids. DNA for the CDR3: TGTGCCAGCAGCTTAATAGGGGGGGAAGGGGATACGCAGTATTTT. This gives the protein CASSLIGGEGDTQYF.

The CDR3 loop reads CASSLWQGANQPQHF. The CDR3 nucleotides are TGTGCCAGCAGTTTATGGCAGGGGGCCAATCAGCCCCAGCATTTT. The rearrangement links TRBV28 to TRBJ1-5, with TRBD1 matching over 8 bases. Germline lookup yields CDR1 MDHEN and CDR2 SYDVKM. The CDR3 runs to 15 residues. The junction had 1 base not matched to a gene; V was cut back by 0 bases and J by 3 bases.

The chain employs TRBV19 and TRBJ2-3; D might be TRBD1 (6 bases). This CDR3 is 16 amino acids long. V was pared by 5 bases and J by 6 bases, with 21 bases between. In germline, CDR1 is LNHDA, CDR2 SQIVND (reference sequence). The CDR3 DNA is TGTGCCAGTAGTTCCCGGGACAACACCCGAAGGGATACGCAGTATTTT. The encoded protein is CASSSRDNTRRDTQYF.

The chain carries TRBV14 and TRBJ2-1; TRBD1 agrees at 8 bases. Per germline, CDR1 SGHDN and CDR2 FVKESK. CDR3 length: 17 residues. Trimming cost V 3 bases and J 8 bases; bases outside gene matches: 15. In DNA, the CDR3 is TGTGCCAGCAGCCACGTACCTCCGGGACAGGTCGTTGATGAGCAGTTCTTC. This codes for CASSHVPPGQVVDEQFF.

The V call is TRBV10-3, the J call TRBJ1-1; weak D call: TRBD1 (6 bases). The length of the CDR3 is 11 residues. V was pared by 11 bases and J by 2 bases, with 9 bases between. Germline V lookup: CDR1 ENHRY, CDR2 SYGVKD. This CDR3 is CAVGANTEAFF. CDR3 nucleotides: TGTGCCGTGGGGGCAAACACTGAAGCTTTCTTT.

This clone was detected a few times. The chain recombines TRBV6-1 with TRBJ1-1, with TRBD1 matching 8 bases. Germline assignment: CDR1 MNHNS and CDR2 SASEGT. V trimming: 2 bases; J trimming: 6 bases; junction bases outside the gene matches: 5. The length of the CDR3 is 14 residues. The CDR3 DNA reads TGTGCCAGCAGTGAAACGGGACAGGCGGCTGAAGCTTTCTTT. Translated: CASSETGQAAEAFF.

This clone was seen a few times. This chain connects TRBV7-2 to TRBJ1-5, with D perhaps TRBD1 (5 bases). The V gene's germline CDR1 is SGHTA and CDR2 FQGNSA. CDR3 length: 13 residues. V shed 2 bases and J shed 9 bases, with 11 bases lying between them. The CDR3 loop is CASSLNMGGPQHF. CDR3 bases: TGTGCCAGCAGCTTAAATATGGGGGGGCCCCAGCATTTT.

The J gene is TRBJ2-1, the V gene TRBV9, with D tentatively TRBD1 (5 bases). The ends were cut back, 0 bases at V and 8 bases at J, with 9 bases in the middle. The CDR3 length is 13 residues. Germline loops: CDR1 SGDLS, CDR2 YYNGEE. In DNA form, the CDR3 reads TGTGCCAGCAGCGTAGTCGAAGGGGATGAGCAGTTCTTC. Amino acid sequence: CASSVVEGDEQFF.